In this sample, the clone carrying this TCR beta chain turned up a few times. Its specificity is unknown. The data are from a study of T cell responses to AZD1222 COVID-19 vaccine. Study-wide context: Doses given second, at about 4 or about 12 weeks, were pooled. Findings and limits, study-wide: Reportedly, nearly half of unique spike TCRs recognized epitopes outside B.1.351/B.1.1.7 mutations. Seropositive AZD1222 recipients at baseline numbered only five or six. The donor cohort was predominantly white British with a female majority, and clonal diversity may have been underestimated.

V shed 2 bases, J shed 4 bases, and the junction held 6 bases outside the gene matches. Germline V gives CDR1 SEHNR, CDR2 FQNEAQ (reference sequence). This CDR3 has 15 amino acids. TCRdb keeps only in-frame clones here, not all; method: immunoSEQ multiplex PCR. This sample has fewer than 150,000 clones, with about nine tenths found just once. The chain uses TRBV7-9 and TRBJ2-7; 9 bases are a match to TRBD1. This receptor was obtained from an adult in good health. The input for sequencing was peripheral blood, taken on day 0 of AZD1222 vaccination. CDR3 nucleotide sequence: TGTGCCAGCAGCTTATACAGACAGGGGGGATACGAGCAGTACTTC. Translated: CASSLYRQGGYEQYF.